This T cell receptor (beta chain) originates from a study of lymphopenia after photon versus proton radiotherapy. Germline loops: CDR1 LNHDA, CDR2 SQIVND (reference sequence). This CDR3 is built from 15 residues. V was shortened by 5 bases and J by 4 bases, with 14 bases between the two germline ends. The protocol was immunoSEQ multiplex PCR, while the TCRdb copy is restricted to in-frame clones and leaves out a portion. The sample holds tens of thousands of clones; more than 75% are singletons and the top ten take more than 10%. Concerning this clone: The antigen is unknown.

Whole-study findings and limits: Oligoclonal CD8+ Temra expansion after nadir drove photon patients' diversity drop. Post-nadir TCR diversity decline inversely tracked overall survival among those who died. Better survival with proton therapy was suggested as possible, not demonstrated.

The sequences come from peripheral blood, collected from a patient treated with proton-based radiotherapy. The chain is built from TRBV19 and TRBJ2-2; D possibly corresponds to TRBD1 (5 bases). The TCR sequence derives from a man aged 80 or over with esophageal cancer. The CDR3 DNA follows: TGTGCCAGTAGTGATGCAGGGTTGGCCACCGGGGAGCTGTTTTTT. Translated, it gives CASSDAGLATGELFF.